This T cell receptor (beta chain) comes out of a study of STAT5B mutations in CD4+ large granular lymphocyte leukemia. Regarding the study as a whole: 8/27 top patient clones versus 2/35 control clones were TRBV06-family.

The protocol was immunoSEQ multiplex PCR, while the TCRdb copy is restricted to in-frame clones and leaves out a portion. This table has roughly 30,000 clones, roughly 74% appearing once. The J segment lost 6 bases and the V segment lost 8 bases, leaving 3 bases of the junction unmatched. CDR3 length: 13 residues. Germline-derived CDR1 and CDR2 are MRHNA and SNTAGT. In regard to this clone: The antigen is unknown.

The V gene is TRBV6-4, the J gene TRBJ1-6, with 8 bases lining up with TRBD1. The TCR comes from a human donor in good health. The sequenced sample was CD4+ T cells from blood buffy coats. The CDR3 protein is CASGTGGNSPLHF. CDR3 DNA sequence: TGTGCCAGCGGAACAGGGGGTAATTCACCCCTCCACTTT.